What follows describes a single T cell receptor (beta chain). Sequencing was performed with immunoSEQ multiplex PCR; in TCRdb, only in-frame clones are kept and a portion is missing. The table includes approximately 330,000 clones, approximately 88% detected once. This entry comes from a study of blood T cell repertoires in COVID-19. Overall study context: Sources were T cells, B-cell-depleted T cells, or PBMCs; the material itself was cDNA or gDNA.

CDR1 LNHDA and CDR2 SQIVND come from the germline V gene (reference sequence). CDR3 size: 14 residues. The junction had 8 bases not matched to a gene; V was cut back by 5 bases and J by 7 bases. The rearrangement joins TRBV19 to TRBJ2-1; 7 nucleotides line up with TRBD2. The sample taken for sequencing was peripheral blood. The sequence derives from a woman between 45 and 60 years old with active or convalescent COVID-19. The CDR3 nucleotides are TGTGCCAGTAGTTACGGGGGGAATAATAATGAGCAGTTCTTC. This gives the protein CASSYGGNNNEQFF. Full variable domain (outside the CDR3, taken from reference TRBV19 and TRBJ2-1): DGGITQSPKYLFRKEGQNVTLSCEQNLNHDAMYWYRQDPGQGLRLIYYSQIVNDFQKGDIAEGYSVSREKKESFPLTVTSAQKNPTAFYLCASSYGGNNNEQFFGPGTRLTVL.